This T cell receptor (beta chain) was profiled in a study of cytomegalovirus exposure and HLA in healthy donors. Study-level background: Clustering assigned roughly 81% of the approximately 400 genotyped donors to the Caucasian-associated ancestry cluster. Study-wide findings and caveats: For TCR beta chains, V- and J-gene trimming was later linked to a missense DCLRE1C variant. As a later analysis showed, several of the most significant clusters appeared to be linked to common viral pathogens.

This PCR relied on a set of 60 Vbeta primers and 13 Jbeta primers. Only in-frame clones appear in the TCRdb table, and some are missing; sequencing was by immunoSEQ multiplex PCR. The table has under 85,000 clones, approximately 80% seen once. On this clone itself: What it binds is unknown.

Germline V gene data show CDR1 as MDHEN and CDR2 as SYDVKM. The V segment lost 7 bases and the J segment 5 bases; nucleotides outside the gene matches: 11. This CDR3 is built from 14 residues. Sequenced: PBMCs. This rearrangement joins TRBV28 to TRBJ2-7; TRBD2 agrees at 7 bases. This sequence was found in a man aged 18-30 years in good health and CMV-seronegative. CDR3 region: CASTRGRGLHEQYF. For the CDR3, the DNA is TGTGCCAGCACCCGGGGGAGGGGTCTCCACGAGCAGTACTTC.